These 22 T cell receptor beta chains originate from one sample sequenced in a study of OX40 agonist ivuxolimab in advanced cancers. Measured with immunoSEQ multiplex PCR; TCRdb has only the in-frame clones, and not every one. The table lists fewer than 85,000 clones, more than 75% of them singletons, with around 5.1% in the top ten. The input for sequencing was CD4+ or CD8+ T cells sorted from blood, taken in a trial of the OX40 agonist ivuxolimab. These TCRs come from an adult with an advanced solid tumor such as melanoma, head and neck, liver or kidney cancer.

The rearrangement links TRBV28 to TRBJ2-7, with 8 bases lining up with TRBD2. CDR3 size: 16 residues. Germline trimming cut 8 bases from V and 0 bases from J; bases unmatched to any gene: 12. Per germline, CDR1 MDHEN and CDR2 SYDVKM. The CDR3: CASVSSGAEDSYEQYF. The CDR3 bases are TGTGCCAGCGTCAGTAGCGGGGCCGAGGACTCCTACGAGCAGTACTTC.

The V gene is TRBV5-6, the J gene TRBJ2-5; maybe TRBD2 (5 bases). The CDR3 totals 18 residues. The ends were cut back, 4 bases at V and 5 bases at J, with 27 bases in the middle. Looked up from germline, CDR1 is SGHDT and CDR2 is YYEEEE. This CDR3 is CASSNPILSTSFNETQYF. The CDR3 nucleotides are TGTGCCAGCAGCAACCCCATACTAAGCACTAGTTTTAACGAGACCCAGTACTTC.

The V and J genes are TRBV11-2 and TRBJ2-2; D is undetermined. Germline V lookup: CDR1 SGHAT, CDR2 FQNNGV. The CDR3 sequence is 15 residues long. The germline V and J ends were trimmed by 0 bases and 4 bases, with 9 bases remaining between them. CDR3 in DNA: TGTGCCAGCAGCTTAGAACCGTCCGGCACCGGGGAGCTGTTTTTT. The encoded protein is CASSLEPSGTGELFF. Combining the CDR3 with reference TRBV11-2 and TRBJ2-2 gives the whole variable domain EAGVAQSPRYKIIEKRQSVAFWCNPISGHATLYWYQQILGQGPKLLIQFQNNGVVDDSQLPKDRFSAERLKGVDSTLKIQPAKLEDSAVYLCASSLEPSGTGELFFGEGSRLTVL.

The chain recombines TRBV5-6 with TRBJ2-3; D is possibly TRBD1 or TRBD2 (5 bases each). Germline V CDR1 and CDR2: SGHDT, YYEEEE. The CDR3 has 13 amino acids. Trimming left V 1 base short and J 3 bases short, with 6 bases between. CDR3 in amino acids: CASSLWGTDTQYF. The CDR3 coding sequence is TGTGCCAGCAGCTTGTGGGGGACAGATACGCAGTATTTT.

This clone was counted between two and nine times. DNA for the CDR3: TGTGCCAGCAGCTCTCAGGGGCGGGCTTTCTTT. Residues: CASSSQGRAFF. V is TRBV11-3 and J is TRBJ1-1, with a tentative D call TRBD1 (6 bases). Germline lookup yields CDR1 SGHNT and CDR2 YENEEA. CDR3 length: 11 amino acids. Trimming left V 4 bases short and J 11 bases short, with 11 bases between.

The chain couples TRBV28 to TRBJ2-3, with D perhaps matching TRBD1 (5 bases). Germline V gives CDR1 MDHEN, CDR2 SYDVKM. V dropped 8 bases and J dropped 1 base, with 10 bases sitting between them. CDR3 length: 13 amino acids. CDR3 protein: CASGADGTDTQYF. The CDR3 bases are TGTGCCAGCGGGGCGGACGGCACAGATACGCAGTATTTT.

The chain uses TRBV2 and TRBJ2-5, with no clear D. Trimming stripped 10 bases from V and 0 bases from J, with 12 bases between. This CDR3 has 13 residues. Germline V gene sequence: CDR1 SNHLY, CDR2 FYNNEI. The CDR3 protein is CATTPGNQETQYF. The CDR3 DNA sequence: TGTGCCACCACCCCTGGCAACCAAGAGACCCAGTACTTC. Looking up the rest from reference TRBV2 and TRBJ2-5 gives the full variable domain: EPEVTQTPSHQVTQMGQEVILRCVPISNHLYFYWYRQILGQKVEFLVSFYNNEISEKSEIFDDQFSVERPDGSNFTLKIRSTKLEDSAMYFCATTPGNQETQYFGPGTRLLVL.

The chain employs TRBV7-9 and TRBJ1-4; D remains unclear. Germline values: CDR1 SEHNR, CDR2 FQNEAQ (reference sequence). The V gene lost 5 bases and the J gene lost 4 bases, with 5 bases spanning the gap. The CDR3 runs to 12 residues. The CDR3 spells CASSPLNEKLFF. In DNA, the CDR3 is TGTGCCAGCAGCCCACTTAATGAAAAACTGTTTTTT.

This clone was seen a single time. The CDR3 reads CSVQTSSYEQYF. The CDR3 DNA is TGCAGCGTCCAGACATCCTCCTACGAGCAGTACTTC. J is TRBJ2-7 and V is TRBV29-1; D unclear. Germline CDR1 and CDR2: SQVTM and ANQGSEA. This CDR3 comprises 12 residues. The V end lost 6 bases, the J end lost 0 bases, and 9 bases lay between the germline ends.

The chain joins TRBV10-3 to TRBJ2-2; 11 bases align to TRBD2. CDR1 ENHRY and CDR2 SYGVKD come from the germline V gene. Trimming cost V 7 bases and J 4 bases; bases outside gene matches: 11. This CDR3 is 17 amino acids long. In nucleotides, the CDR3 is TGTGCCATCACGGTAGCGGGAGGGCCGGGTGGCACCGGGGAGCTGTTTTTT. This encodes CAITVAGGPGGTGELFF.

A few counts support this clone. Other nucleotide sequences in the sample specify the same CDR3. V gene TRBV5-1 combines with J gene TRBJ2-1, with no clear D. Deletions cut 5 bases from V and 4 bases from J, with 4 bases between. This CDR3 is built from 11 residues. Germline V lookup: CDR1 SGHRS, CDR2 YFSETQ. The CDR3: CASRDYNEQFF. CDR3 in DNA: TGCGCCAGCAGGGATTACAATGAGCAGTTCTTC.

The CDR3 DNA reads TGTGCCAGCAGTTTGTGGGCAGGGATTGGAAACACCATATATTTT. This sequence encodes CASSLWAGIGNTIYF. The J gene is TRBJ1-3, the V gene TRBV28; tentatively, D is TRBD1 (5 bases). CDR1 is MDHEN, CDR2 SYDVKM, per germline. Deletions cut 3 bases from V and 3 bases from J, with 12 bases between. The CDR3 is 15 amino acids.

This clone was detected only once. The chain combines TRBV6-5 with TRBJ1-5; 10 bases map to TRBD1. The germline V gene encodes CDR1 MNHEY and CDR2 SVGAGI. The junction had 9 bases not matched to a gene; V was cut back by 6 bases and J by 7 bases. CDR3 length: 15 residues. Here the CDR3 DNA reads TGTGCCAGCAGCCTCTCCGGGACAGGGGCACAGCCCCAGCATTTT. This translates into CASSLSGTGAQPQHF.

The CDR3, as DNA: TGCGCCAGCAGCCAAGATGCAGGAGGTAATAATTCACCCCTCCACTTT. Translated, it gives CASSQDAGGNNSPLHF. The chain has TRBV4-3 and TRBJ1-6; D gene ambiguous. The CDR3 sequence is 16 residues long. V shed 0 bases and J shed 5 bases, with 11 bases lying between them. Germline CDR1 reads LGHNA; CDR2 reads YSLEER.

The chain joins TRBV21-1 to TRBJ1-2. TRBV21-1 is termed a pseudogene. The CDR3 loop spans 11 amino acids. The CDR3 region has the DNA TGTGCCAGCAGCCCGCGGGGAGGCTACACCTTC. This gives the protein CASSPRGGYTF.

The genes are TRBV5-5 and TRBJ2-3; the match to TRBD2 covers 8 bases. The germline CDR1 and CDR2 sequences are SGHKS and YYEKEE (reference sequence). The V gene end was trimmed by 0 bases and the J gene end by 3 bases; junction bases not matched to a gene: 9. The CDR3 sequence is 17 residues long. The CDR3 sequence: CASSLAHGTRGTDTQYF. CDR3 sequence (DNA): TGTGCCAGCAGCTTGGCACATGGGACTAGGGGGACAGATACGCAGTATTTT.

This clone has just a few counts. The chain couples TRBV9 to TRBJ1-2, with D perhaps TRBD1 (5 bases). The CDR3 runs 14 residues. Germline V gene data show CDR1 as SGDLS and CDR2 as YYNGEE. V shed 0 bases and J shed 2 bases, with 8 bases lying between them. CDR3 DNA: TGTGCCAGCAGCGTAGGAGACAGAAACTATGGCTACACCTTC. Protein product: CASSVGDRNYGYTF.

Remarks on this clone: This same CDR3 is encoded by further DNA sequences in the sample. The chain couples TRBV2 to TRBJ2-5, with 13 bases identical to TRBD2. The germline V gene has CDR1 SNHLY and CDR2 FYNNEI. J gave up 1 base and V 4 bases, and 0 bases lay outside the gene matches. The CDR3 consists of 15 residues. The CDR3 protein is CASSGTSGSQETQYF. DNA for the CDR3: TGTGCCAGCAGTGGGACTAGCGGGAGCCAAGAGACCCAGTACTTC.

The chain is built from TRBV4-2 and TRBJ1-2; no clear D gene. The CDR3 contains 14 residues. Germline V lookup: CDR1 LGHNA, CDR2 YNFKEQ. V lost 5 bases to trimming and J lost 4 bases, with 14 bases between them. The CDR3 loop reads CASSDWNDPYGYTF. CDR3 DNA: TGTGCCAGCAGCGATTGGAACGACCCCTATGGCTACACCTTC.

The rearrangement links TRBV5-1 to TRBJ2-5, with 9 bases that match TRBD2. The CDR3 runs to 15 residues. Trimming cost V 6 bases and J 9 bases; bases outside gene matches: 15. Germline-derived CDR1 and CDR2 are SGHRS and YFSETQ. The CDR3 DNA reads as TGCGCCAGCAAGACCGGGACTAGCTCTAGGGAGGCCCAGTACTTC. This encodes CASKTGTSSREAQYF.

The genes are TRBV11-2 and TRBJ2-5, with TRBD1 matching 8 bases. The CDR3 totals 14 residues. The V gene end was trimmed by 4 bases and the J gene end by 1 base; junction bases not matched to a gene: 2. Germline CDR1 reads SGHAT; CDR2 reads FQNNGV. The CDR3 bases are TGTGCCAGCAGCTCTACAGGGGGCCAAGAGACCCAGTACTTC. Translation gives CASSSTGGQETQYF.

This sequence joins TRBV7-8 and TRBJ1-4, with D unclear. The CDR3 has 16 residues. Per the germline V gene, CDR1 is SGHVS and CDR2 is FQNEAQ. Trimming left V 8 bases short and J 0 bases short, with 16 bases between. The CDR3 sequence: CASAMWRFATNEKLFF. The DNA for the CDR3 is TGTGCCAGCGCCATGTGGAGATTTGCAACTAATGAAAAACTGTTTTTT.